This entry concerns a single T cell receptor beta chain. Per the germline V gene, CDR1 is SQVTM and CDR2 is ANQGSEA. The CDR3 has 12 residues. V trimming: 1 base; J trimming: 7 bases; junction bases outside the gene matches: 1. The data stem from a study of CD8+CD57+ T cells in acquired aplastic anemia. Template material for TCR beta VDJ and CDR3 profiling consisted of genomic DNA. A single record per CDR3 protein comes from TCRdb applying MiXCR to the reads. Of under 350,000 distinct CDR3 sequences listed, roughly 59% are singletons. It was patients with CD8+CD57+ cell expansion by flow cytometry who were chosen for sequencing.

The source is a human donor with aplastic anemia. V is TRBV29-1 and J is TRBJ2-1; 7 positions agree with TRBD2. Sequencing was carried out using sorted CD4+, CD8+, or CD8+CD57+ T cells (not recorded which) from PBMCs. The CDR3: CSVEGGGNEQFF. As DNA, the CDR3 is TGCAGCGTTGAAGGGGGAGGGAATGAGCAGTTCTTC.